This T cell receptor beta chain was captured by sequencing in a study of CD8+CD57+ T cells in acquired aplastic anemia. Across the study: An average of approximately 3.2 ug of DNA was obtained from sorted CD4+ and CD8+ cells. The study, taken as a whole, reports: Patients shared some 30 CD8+ CDR3 sequences with controls. Patients and healthy controls showed no significant CD8+ Simpson's diversity difference.

A note on this clonotype: Its antigen is still unknown.

The V gene's germline CDR1 is SEHNR and CDR2 FQNEAQ (reference sequence). This CDR3 is 15 amino acids long. Unmatched junction bases numbered 9, after V lost 5 bases and J lost 12 bases. It was patients with CD8+CD57+ cell expansion by flow cytometry who were chosen for sequencing. All patients had severe acquired aplastic anemia. TCR beta VDJ and CDR3 profiling used genomic DNA as template. MiXCR, applied by TCRdb to the reads, yields one record per CDR3 protein. The top ten hold 40% to 50% of the sample, which has 270,000 or so distinct CDR3 sequences, roughly 80% seen once. This receptor was obtained from a human donor with aplastic anemia. The sequenced material came from sorted CD4+, CD8+, or CD8+CD57+ T cells (not recorded which) from PBMCs. The V and J genes are TRBV7-9 and TRBJ1-6; TRBD1 matches 11 bases. The CDR3 loop reads CASSRGTGGLLPLHF. DNA of the CDR3: TGTGCCAGCAGCCGGGGGACAGGGGGTCTCTTACCCCTCCACTTT. Using reference TRBV7-9 and TRBJ1-6 for the parts outside the CDR3, the full variable domain is DTGVSQNPRHKITKRGQNVTFRCDPISEHNRLYWYRQTLGQGPEFLTYFQNEAQLEKSRLLSDRFSAERPKGSFSTLEIQRTEQGDSAMYLCASSRGTGGLLPLHFGNGTRLTVT.